The clone carrying this T cell receptor (beta chain) was seen only a few times. The data stem from a study of OX40 agonist ivuxolimab in advanced cancers. Whole-study context: Ivuxolimab is an agonistic anti-OX40 (CD134) antibody, and patients were treated with it.

Some clones are missing from TCRdb's copy, which holds only in-frame ones; the method was immunoSEQ multiplex PCR. Among tens of thousands of clones listed, around 84% were seen once. Sample: CD4+ or CD8+ T cells sorted from blood, taken in a trial of the OX40 agonist ivuxolimab. The sequence derives from an adult with an advanced solid tumor such as melanoma, head and neck, liver or kidney cancer.

Here the CDR3 DNA reads TGTGCCAGCAGCTCAGGGACCAGGGTCGGGACCTACGAGCAGTACTTC. Protein: CASSSGTRVGTYEQYF. This chain links TRBV7-9 with TRBJ2-7, with D perhaps being TRBD1 or TRBD2 (5 bases each). Germline CDR1 and CDR2: SEHNR and FQNEAQ (reference sequence). This CDR3 has 16 amino acids. V lost 4 bases and J lost 2, with 18 bases in between.